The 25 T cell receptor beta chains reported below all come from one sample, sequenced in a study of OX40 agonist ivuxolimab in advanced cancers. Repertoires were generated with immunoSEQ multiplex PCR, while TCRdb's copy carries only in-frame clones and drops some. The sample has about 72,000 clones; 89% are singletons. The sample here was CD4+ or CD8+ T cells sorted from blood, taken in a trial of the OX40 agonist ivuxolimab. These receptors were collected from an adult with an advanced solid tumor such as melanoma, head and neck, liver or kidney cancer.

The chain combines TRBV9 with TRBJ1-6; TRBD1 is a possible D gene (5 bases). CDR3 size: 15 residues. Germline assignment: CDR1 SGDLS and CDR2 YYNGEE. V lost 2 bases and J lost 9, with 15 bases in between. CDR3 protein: CASSVLGAGASPLHF. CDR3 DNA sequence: TGTGCCAGCAGCGTCCTTGGGGCCGGGGCTTCACCCCTCCACTTT.

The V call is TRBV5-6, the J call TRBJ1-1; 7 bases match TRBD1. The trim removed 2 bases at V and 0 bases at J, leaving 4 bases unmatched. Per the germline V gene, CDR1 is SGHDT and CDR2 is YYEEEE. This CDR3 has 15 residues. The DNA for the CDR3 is TGTGCCAGCAGCTTAGGGGGCAGGATGAACACTGAAGCTTTCTTT. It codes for CASSLGGRMNTEAFF.

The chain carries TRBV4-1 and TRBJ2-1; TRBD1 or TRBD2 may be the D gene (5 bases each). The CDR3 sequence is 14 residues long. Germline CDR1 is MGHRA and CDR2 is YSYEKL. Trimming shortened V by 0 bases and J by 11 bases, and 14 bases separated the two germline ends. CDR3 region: CASSQEVTGPQQFF. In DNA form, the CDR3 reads TGCGCCAGCAGCCAAGAAGTTACGGGGCCTCAGCAGTTCTTC.

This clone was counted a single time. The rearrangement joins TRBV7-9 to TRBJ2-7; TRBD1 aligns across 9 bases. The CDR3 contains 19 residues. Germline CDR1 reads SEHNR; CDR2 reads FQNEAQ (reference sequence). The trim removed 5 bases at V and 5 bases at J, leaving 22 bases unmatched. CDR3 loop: CASSPAPGTGTVPWDEQYF. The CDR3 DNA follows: TGTGCCAGCAGCCCCGCCCCCGGGACAGGGACAGTTCCTTGGGACGAGCAGTACTTC.

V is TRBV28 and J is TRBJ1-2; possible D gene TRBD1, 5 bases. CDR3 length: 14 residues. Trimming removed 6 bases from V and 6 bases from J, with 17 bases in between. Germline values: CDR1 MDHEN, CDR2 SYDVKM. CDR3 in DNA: TGTGCCAGCAGCCCGCCAGGGCGGCTGGATGGCTACACCTTC. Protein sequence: CASSPPGRLDGYTF.

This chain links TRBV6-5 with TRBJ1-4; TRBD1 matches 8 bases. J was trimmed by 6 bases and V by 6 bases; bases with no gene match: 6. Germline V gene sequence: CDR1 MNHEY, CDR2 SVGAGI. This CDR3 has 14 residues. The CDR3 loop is CASSKQGVDEKLFF. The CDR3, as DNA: TGTGCCAGCAGCAAACAGGGGGTGGATGAAAAACTGTTTTTT.

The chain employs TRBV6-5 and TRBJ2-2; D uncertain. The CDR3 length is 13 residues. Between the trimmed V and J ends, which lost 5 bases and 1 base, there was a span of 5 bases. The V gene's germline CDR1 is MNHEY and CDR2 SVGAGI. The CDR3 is CASSPGNTGELFF. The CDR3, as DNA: TGTGCCAGCAGTCCCGGGAACACCGGGGAGCTGTTTTTT.

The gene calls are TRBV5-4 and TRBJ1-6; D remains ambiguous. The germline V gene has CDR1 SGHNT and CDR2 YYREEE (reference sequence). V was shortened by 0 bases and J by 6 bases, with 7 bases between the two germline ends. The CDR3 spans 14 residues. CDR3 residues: CASSLAGTNSPLHF. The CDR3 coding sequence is TGTGCCAGCAGCTTGGCAGGAACTAATTCACCCCTCCACTTT.

Here the CDR3 reads CASSLTGGSYTF. CDR3 bases: TGTGCCAGCAGCTTGACAGGGGGCAGCTACACCTTC. This chain uses TRBV7-3 with TRBJ1-2; 10 bases align to TRBD1. CDR3 length equals 12 residues. CDR1 is SGHTA and CDR2 is FQGTGA in the germline V gene. The J segment lost 9 bases and the V segment lost 3 bases, leaving 1 base of the junction unmatched.

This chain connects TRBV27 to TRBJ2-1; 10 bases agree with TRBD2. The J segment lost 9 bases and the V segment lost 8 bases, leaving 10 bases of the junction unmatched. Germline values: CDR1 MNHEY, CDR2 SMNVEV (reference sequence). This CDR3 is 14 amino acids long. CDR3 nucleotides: TGTGCCAGCCGGCTAAGCGGGGGGGCGGGTGAGCAGTTCTTC. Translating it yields CASRLSGGAGEQFF.

The CDR3 reads CARGSRTASWSYEQYF. The DNA for the CDR3 is TGTGCTAGGGGGTCCAGGACAGCCAGTTGGTCCTACGAGCAGTACTTC. The V gene is TRBV12-5, the J gene TRBJ2-5; D possibly corresponds to TRBD1 (6 bases). The J call may be mistaken, given a closer DNA end match to TRBJ2-7. The germline V gene encodes CDR1 LGHNT and CDR2 FRNRAP. This CDR3 comprises 16 residues.

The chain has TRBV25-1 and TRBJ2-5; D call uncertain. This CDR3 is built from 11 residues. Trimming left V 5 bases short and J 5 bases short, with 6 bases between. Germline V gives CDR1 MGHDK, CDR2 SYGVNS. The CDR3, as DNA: TGTGCCAGCAGTCGATATGAGACCCAGTACTTC. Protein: CASSRYETQYF.

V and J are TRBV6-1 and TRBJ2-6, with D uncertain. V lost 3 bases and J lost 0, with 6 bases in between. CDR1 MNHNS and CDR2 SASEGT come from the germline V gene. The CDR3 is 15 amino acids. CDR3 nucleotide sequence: TGTGCCAGCAGTGACGTTCGCTCTGGGGCCAACGTCCTGACTTTC. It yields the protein CASSDVRSGANVLTF.

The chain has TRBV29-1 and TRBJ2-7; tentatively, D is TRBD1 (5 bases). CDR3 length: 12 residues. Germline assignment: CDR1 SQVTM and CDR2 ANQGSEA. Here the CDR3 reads CSDPRTPYEQYF. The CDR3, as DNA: TGCAGTGACCCAAGGACACCCTACGAGCAGTACTTC.

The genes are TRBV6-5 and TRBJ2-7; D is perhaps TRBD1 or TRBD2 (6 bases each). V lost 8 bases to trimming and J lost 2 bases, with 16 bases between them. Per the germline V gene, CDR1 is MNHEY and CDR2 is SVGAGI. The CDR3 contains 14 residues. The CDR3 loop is CASQPGGGTYEQYF. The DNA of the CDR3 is TGTGCCAGCCAACCCGGGGGCGGTACCTACGAGCAGTACTTC.

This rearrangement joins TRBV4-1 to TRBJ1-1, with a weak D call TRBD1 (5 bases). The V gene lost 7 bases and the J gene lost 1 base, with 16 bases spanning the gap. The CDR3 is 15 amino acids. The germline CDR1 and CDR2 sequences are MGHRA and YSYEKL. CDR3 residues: CASTPRGSQNTEAFF. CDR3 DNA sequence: TGCGCCAGCACCCCAAGGGGCTCCCAGAACACTGAAGCTTTCTTT.

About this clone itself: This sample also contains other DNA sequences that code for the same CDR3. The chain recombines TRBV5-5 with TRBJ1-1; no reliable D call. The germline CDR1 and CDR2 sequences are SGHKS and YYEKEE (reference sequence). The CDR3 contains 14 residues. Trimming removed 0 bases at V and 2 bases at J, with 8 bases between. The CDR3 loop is CASSLVRLNTEAFF. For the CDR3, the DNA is TGTGCCAGCAGCTTGGTAAGGCTCAACACTGAAGCTTTCTTT.

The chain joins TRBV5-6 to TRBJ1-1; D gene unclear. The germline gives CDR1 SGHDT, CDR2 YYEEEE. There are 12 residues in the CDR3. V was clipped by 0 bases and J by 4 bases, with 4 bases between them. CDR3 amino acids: CASSLVPTEAFF. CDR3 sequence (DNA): TGTGCCAGCAGCTTGGTCCCCACTGAAGCTTTCTTT.

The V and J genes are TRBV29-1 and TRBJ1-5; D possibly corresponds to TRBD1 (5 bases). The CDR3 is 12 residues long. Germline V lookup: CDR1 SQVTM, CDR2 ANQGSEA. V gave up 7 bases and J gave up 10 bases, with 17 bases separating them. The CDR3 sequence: CSAGTAGSPQHF. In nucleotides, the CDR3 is TGCAGCGCTGGGACGGCTGGTAGTCCCCAGCATTTT.

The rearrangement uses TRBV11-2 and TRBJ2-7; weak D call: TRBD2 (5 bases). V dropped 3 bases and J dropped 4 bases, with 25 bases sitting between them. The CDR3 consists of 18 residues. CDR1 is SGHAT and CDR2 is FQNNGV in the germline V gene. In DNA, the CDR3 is TGTGCCAGCAGCTTTAGCCCCCTTCCCACCGGGGTCCTGTACGAGCAGTACTTC. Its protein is CASSFSPLPTGVLYEQYF.

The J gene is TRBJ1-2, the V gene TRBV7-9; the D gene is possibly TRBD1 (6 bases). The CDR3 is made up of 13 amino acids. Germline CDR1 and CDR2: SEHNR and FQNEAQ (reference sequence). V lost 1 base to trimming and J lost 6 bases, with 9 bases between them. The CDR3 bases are TGTGCCAGCAGCTTAGTTCCAGGGGATGGCTACACCTTC. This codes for CASSLVPGDGYTF.

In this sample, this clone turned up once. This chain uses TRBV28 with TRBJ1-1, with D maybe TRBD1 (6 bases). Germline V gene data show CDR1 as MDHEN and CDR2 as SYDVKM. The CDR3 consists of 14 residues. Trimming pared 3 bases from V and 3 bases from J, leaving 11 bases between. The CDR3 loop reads CASSFIGGDTEAFF. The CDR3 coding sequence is TGTGCCAGCAGTTTCATAGGGGGAGACACTGAAGCTTTCTTT.

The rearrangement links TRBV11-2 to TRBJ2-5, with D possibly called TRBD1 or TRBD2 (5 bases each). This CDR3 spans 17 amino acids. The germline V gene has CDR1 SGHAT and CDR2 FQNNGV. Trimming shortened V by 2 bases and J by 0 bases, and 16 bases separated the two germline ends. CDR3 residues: CASSLWGRAGYQETQYF. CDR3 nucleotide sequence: TGTGCCAGCAGCTTATGGGGCAGGGCGGGTTACCAAGAGACCCAGTACTTC.

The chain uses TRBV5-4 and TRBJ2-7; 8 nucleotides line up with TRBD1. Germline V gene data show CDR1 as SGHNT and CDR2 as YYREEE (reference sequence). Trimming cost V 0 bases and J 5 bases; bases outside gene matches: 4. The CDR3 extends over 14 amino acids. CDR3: CASSLGQGFNEQYF. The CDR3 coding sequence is TGTGCCAGCAGCTTGGGACAGGGGTTCAACGAGCAGTACTTC.

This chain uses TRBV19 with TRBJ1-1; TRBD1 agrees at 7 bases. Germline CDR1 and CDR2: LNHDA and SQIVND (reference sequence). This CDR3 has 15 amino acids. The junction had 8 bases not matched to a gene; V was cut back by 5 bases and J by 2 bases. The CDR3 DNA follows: TGTGCCAGTAGTCTAAGACAGGGCCTCAACACTGAAGCTTTCTTT. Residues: CASSLRQGLNTEAFF.